Presented here are 20 T cell receptor beta chains from one specimen sequenced in a study of T cell responses to AZD1222 COVID-19 vaccine. Libraries were prepared by immunoSEQ multiplex PCR; TCRdb keeps only in-frame clonotypes and omits some of them. The repertoire holds roughly 180,000 clones, with almost 95% as singletons. This material consisted of peripheral blood, taken on day 0 of AZD1222 vaccination. The receptors originated from an adult in good health.

The J gene is TRBJ2-7, the V gene TRBV5-1; 7 nucleotides agree with TRBD1. The CDR3 is 14 amino acids. Germline V lookup: CDR1 SGHRS, CDR2 YFSETQ. With 3 bases clipped from V and 3 bases from J, the junction kept 6 bases outside the gene matches. In nucleotides, the CDR3 is TGCGCCAGCAGCTCCCCGGGACAGCTCTACGAGCAGTACTTC. It encodes CASSSPGQLYEQYF.

The chain carries TRBV27 and TRBJ1-1; D unresolved. There are 13 residues in the CDR3. The V gene lost 2 bases and the J gene lost 1 base, with 5 bases spanning the gap. Germline lookup yields CDR1 MNHEY and CDR2 SMNVEV (reference sequence). The CDR3 nucleotides read TGTGCCAGCAGTTTAGGTCAGAACACTGAAGCTTTCTTT. Its protein product is CASSLGQNTEAFF.

J is TRBJ2-7 and V is TRBV5-6, with D perhaps matching TRBD1 or TRBD2 (5 bases each). This CDR3 contains 14 residues. V was clipped by 0 bases and J by 2 bases, with 9 bases between them. Per germline, CDR1 SGHDT and CDR2 YYEEEE. As DNA, the CDR3 is TGTGCCAGCAGCTTGGGGGGGTTTCCCTACGAGCAGTACTTC. It codes for CASSLGGFPYEQYF.

The V gene is TRBV6-5, the J gene TRBJ2-7; D possibly corresponds to TRBD2 (6 bases). Trimming removed 7 bases from V and 4 bases from J, with 17 bases in between. CDR1 and CDR2 from the germline V gene are MNHEY and SVGAGI. CDR3 length: 14 residues. CDR3 loop: CASTPRRGPYEQYF. As DNA, the CDR3 is TGTGCCAGCACTCCAAGGAGGGGTCCTTACGAGCAGTACTTC.

The V gene is TRBV28, the J gene TRBJ1-6; 10 bases align to TRBD1. Germline trimming cut 9 bases from V and 4 bases from J; bases unmatched to any gene: 6. CDR3 length: 15 amino acids. CDR1 MDHEN and CDR2 SYDVKM come from the germline V gene. The DNA of the CDR3 is TGTGCCAGTTGGACAGGGGGTCAGTATAATTCACCCCTCCACTTT. Residues: CASWTGGQYNSPLHF.

This chain uses TRBV11-2 with TRBJ2-1; the match to TRBD1 covers 8 bases. The junction had 5 bases not matched to a gene; V was cut back by 5 bases and J by 8 bases. The CDR3 spans 13 residues. Germline CDR1 is SGHAT and CDR2 is FQNNGV. CDR3 coding DNA: TGTGCCAGCAGCCCAGGGGGCGGCTATGAGCAGTTCTTC. It encodes CASSPGGGYEQFF.

This clone appeared a single time. The V call is TRBV6-5, the J call TRBJ1-3; D gene uncertain. CDR3 length: 15 amino acids. Per the germline V gene, CDR1 is MNHEY and CDR2 is SVGAGI. Trimming left V 3 bases short and J 3 bases short, with 12 bases between. CDR3 DNA: TGTGCCAGCAGTTATACATCGGACCTTGGAAACACCATATATTTT. Amino acid sequence: CASSYTSDLGNTIYF.

Regarding this clone: One base away lies a much larger clone, so this may be a sequencing read error. In the same sample, other DNA sequences code for this CDR3. The chain is built from TRBV28 and TRBJ1-1, with 7 bases fitting TRBD1. The CDR3 is 16 amino acids. The V gene's germline CDR1 is MDHEN and CDR2 SYDVKM. V lost 4 bases, J lost 1 base, and 9 bases stayed unmatched. DNA of the CDR3: TGTGCCAGCAGTTGGGACAGTCTTTACGGGAACACTGAAGCTTTCTTT. Translating gives CASSWDSLYGNTEAFF.

The chain uses TRBV27 and TRBJ2-4; maybe TRBD2 (7 bases). The V and J ends lost 3 bases and 6 bases respectively, with 18 bases between them. CDR1 is MNHEY, CDR2 SMNVEV, per germline (reference sequence). The length of the CDR3 is 16 residues. For the CDR3, the DNA is TGTGCCAGCAGTTTGGCAGCGCCAAGGGGGGGAAACATTCAGTACTTC. It is translated as CASSLAAPRGGNIQYF.

This rearrangement joins TRBV11-2 to TRBJ2-7; no clear D. The CDR3 runs to 13 residues. V was shortened by 5 bases and J by 3 bases, with 11 bases between the two germline ends. Looked up from germline, CDR1 is SGHAT and CDR2 is FQNNGV. DNA of the CDR3: TGTGCCAGCAGCCCGCGGTCGGGCTACGAGCAGTACTTC. Its protein is CASSPRSGYEQYF.

The J gene is TRBJ2-7, the V gene TRBV12-3 or TRBV12-4, with no clear D. The CDR3 sequence is 9 residues long. V was cut by 8 bases and J by 4 bases, with 3 bases left in between. DNA of the CDR3: TGTGCCAGCGGATACGAGCAGTACTTC. It is translated as CASGYEQYF.

V usage is TRBV20-1 and J usage is TRBJ2-3; D remains ambiguous. V was shortened by 3 bases and J by 0 bases, with 10 bases between the two germline ends. The CDR3 has 14 amino acids. Germline CDR1 and CDR2: DFQATT and SNEGSKA (reference sequence). CDR3 DNA sequence: TGCAGTGCTAGTCTACTTACTAGCACAGATACGCAGTATTTT. It encodes CSASLLTSTDTQYF.

V and J are TRBV5-4 and TRBJ2-1, with 16 bases lining up with TRBD2. Trimming took 3 bases from V and 9 from J; bases not matched to a gene: 6. From germline, CDR1 is SGHNT and CDR2 YYREEE (reference sequence). There are 16 residues in the CDR3. The CDR3 region is CASSYGTSGRASEQFF. The DNA of the CDR3 is TGTGCCAGCAGCTACGGGACTAGCGGGAGGGCCAGTGAGCAGTTCTTC.

The chain combines TRBV4-1 with TRBJ1-6; D not certain. Trimming pared 3 bases from V and 0 bases from J, leaving 9 bases between. The CDR3 covers 16 residues. Germline CDR1 MGHRA, CDR2 YSYEKL. DNA of the CDR3: TGCGCCAGCAGCCAGTTGGCAGTCTCCTATAATTCACCCCTCCACTTT. Residues: CASSQLAVSYNSPLHF.

The chain recombines TRBV6-2 or TRBV6-3 with TRBJ2-5; unclear D gene. This CDR3 has 13 amino acids. The ends were cut back, 2 bases at V and 7 bases at J, with 11 bases in the middle. Germline V gene lookup returns CDR1 MNHEY and CDR2 SVGEGT. In DNA, the CDR3 is TGTGCCAGCAGTTACGGTAGCCCTCGGACCCAGTACTTC. Translating it yields CASSYGSPRTQYF.

The chain couples TRBV4-1 to TRBJ1-2; D is ambiguous. The germline V gene encodes CDR1 MGHRA and CDR2 YSYEKL. The V end was cut by 5 bases, the J end by 5 bases, with 6 bases between. The CDR3 loop spans 11 amino acids. Here the CDR3 DNA reads TGCGCCAGCAGCAGCGCTTATGGCTACACCTTC. Encoded protein: CASSSAYGYTF.

The CDR3 spells CASSLASTDTQYF. The CDR3 bases are TGTGCCAGCAGTTTAGCATCCACAGATACGCAGTATTTT. The V gene is TRBV27, the J gene TRBJ2-3; unclear D gene. The V end lost 2 bases, the J end lost 2 bases, and 5 bases lay between the germline ends. The CDR3 consists of 13 residues. CDR1 is MNHEY and CDR2 is SMNVEV in the germline V gene (reference sequence).

This clone was counted a single time. The J gene is TRBJ2-1, the V gene TRBV5-4; D call uncertain. The CDR3 is made up of 15 amino acids. Germline assignment: CDR1 SGHNT and CDR2 YYREEE (reference sequence). Deletions cut 0 bases from V and 3 bases from J, with 10 bases between. CDR3 sequence (DNA): TGTGCCAGCAGCTTGGGCACCTCCCGCTACAATGAGCAGTTCTTC. It translates to CASSLGTSRYNEQFF.

The J gene is TRBJ1-6, the V gene TRBV24-1, with a weak D call TRBD1 (6 bases). Per germline, CDR1 KGHDR and CDR2 SFDVKD. V shed 0 bases and J shed 1 base, with 15 bases lying between them. The CDR3 runs to 19 residues. The chain's CDR3 is CATSDLLRQARSYNSPLHF. DNA for the CDR3: TGTGCCACCAGTGATTTGCTCAGACAGGCTAGGTCCTATAATTCACCCCTCCACTTT.

This rearrangement joins TRBV7-9 to TRBJ1-2, with D tentatively TRBD1 (5 bases). Germline assignment: CDR1 SEHNR and CDR2 FQNEAQ (reference sequence). Between the trimmed V and J ends, which lost 2 bases and 7 bases, there was a span of 11 bases. This CDR3 spans 13 amino acids. The DNA for the CDR3 is TGTGCCAGCAGCTTACCTAGGGACTCTGGCTACACCTTC. Protein product: CASSLPRDSGYTF.